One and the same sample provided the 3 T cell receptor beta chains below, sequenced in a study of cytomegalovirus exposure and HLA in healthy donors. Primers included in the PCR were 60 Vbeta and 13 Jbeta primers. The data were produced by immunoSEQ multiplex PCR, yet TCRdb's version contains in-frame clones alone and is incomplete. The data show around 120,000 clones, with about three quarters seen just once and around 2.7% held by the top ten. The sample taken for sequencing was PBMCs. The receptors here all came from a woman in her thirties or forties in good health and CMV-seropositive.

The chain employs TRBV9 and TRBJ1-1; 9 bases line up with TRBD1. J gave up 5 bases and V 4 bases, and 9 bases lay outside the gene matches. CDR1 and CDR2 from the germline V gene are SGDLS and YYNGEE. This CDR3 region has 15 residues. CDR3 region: CASSPTGGGGTEAFF. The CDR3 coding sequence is TGTGCCAGCAGCCCAACAGGGGGCGGTGGGACTGAAGCTTTCTTT.

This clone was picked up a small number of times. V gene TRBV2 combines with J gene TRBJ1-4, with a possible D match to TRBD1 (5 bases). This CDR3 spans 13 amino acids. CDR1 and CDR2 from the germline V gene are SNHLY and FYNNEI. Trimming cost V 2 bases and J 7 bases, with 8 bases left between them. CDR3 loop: CASSEQGIEKLFF. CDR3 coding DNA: TGTGCCAGCAGTGAACAGGGAATTGAAAAACTGTTTTTT.

CDR3 DNA sequence: TGTGCCAGCAGCTTCGCGGGAGGAAGCTATGGCTACACCTTC. This encodes CASSFAGGSYGYTF. This rearrangement joins TRBV14 to TRBJ1-2, with unresolved D. Germline V lookup: CDR1 SGHDN, CDR2 FVKESK. The V and J ends lost 5 bases and 4 bases respectively, with 14 bases between them. The CDR3 is 14 amino acids.